Listed here is a single TCR beta chain. Its antigen is as yet unknown. This record belongs to a study of cytomegalovirus exposure and HLA in healthy donors. The PCR had 60 Vbeta and 13 Jbeta primers. Profiled with immunoSEQ multiplex PCR; TCRdb holds only in-frame clones, not every one. The data contain about 94,000 clones, roughly four fifths of them singletons. Germline V gene data show CDR1 as MGHRA and CDR2 as YSYEKL. V was cut by 0 bases and J by 1 base, with 15 bases left in between. The CDR3 is 17 amino acids. Study-level results: The investigators catalogued 150 to 200 TCR beta chains as cytomegalovirus-associated.

The chain couples TRBV4-1 to TRBJ1-1, with D maybe TRBD1 (5 bases). The sequenced sample consisted of PBMCs. The sequence derives from a human donor in good health. DNA for the CDR3: TGCGCCAGCAGCCAAGAGGTAGGCGTCAGGGCGAACACTGAAGCTTTCTTT. This codes for CASSQEVGVRANTEAFF.